This TCR delta chain was captured by sequencing in a study of γδ T cells in repeated Plasmodium falciparum infection. Only a few counts were recorded for this clone. The antigen remains undetermined. For this DNA, TCRdb reports the protein of a much larger clone, which diverges at residue 4, most likely from a read error; the protein presented here is translated directly from the DNA. Trimming took 5 bases from V and 0 from J; bases not matched to a gene: 15. Germline V gives CDR1 GEAIGNYY, CDR2 EKD. The CDR3 spans 18 residues. TCRdb reanalysed the multiplex PCR reads via CATT. The sample records 75,000 to 95,000 delta-chain clones, 0.8% to 1% being singletons. The study, taken as a whole, reports: Vgamma9/Vdelta2+ T cells showed a stable polyclonal repertoire with shared TCRgamma sequences.

Gammadelta T cells were flow-sorted from PBMC into Vgamma9/Vdelta2+ and Vdelta2-negative populations for bulk analysis. The sequenced material came from gamma-delta T cells from blood. This rearrangement joins TRDV2 to TRDJ1, with TRDD3 matching 9 bases. The TCR sequence derives from a pool of human donors (malaria-infected and uninfected, not separated). DNA for the CDR3: TGTGCCTGTGGCGGAATCGAAACACTGGGGGACTACACCGATAAACTCATCTTT. It encodes CACGGIETLGDYTDKLIF.